Shown below are 29 T cell receptor beta chains from a single sample sequenced in a study of blood T cell repertoires in COVID-19. Using immunoSEQ multiplex PCR, the repertoire was profiled, and TCRdb retains in-frame clones only, with some absent. The data contain 60,000 to 70,000 clones, 82% of them singletons. Specimen: peripheral blood. The receptors stem from a human donor in a cohort sampled during active COVID-19.

V and J are TRBV28 and TRBJ1-6, with TRBD1 matching 9 bases. The germline V gene has CDR1 MDHEN and CDR2 SYDVKM. V shed 5 bases and J 13 bases; nucleotides not matched to a gene: 9. CDR3 size: 14 residues. This CDR3 is CASSIPGTGSPLHF. The CDR3 region has the DNA TGTGCCAGCAGTATTCCCGGGACAGGGAGCCCCCTCCACTTT.

The chain joins TRBV5-4 to TRBJ1-2; TRBD1 agrees at 7 bases. From germline, CDR1 is SGHNT and CDR2 YYREEE (reference sequence). The CDR3 totals 14 residues. V was pared by 0 bases and J by 1 base, with 0 bases of the junction left unmatched. CDR3 amino acids: CASSLDRGNYGYTF. CDR3 DNA: TGTGCCAGCAGCTTGGACAGGGGTAACTATGGCTACACCTTC.

The chain couples TRBV5-5 to TRBJ2-3; 11 bases are a match to TRBD2. The V gene's germline CDR1 is SGHKS and CDR2 YYEKEE (reference sequence). This CDR3 spans 14 amino acids. V was pared by 0 bases and J by 7 bases, with 1 base of the junction left unmatched. The CDR3 DNA sequence: TGTGCCAGCAGCTTGGCTAGCGGGGGGAATACGCAGTATTTT. This translates into CASSLASGGNTQYF.

This clone occurred a few times. The chain uses TRBV2 and TRBJ1-4; D perhaps matches TRBD1 (5 bases). Germline CDR1 and CDR2: SNHLY and FYNNEI. The CDR3 covers 15 residues. Deletions cut 1 base from V and 8 bases from J, with 14 bases between. CDR3 bases: TGTGCCAGCAGTGAAGGTTGGGGGGTTGGCGAAAAACTGTTTTTT. Its translation is CASSEGWGVGEKLFF. The variable domain in full, with the rest retrieved from reference TRBV2 and TRBJ1-4, is EPEVTQTPSHQVTQMGQEVILRCVPISNHLYFYWYRQILGQKVEFLVSFYNNEISEKSEIFDDQFSVERPDGSNFTLKIRSTKLEDSAMYFCASSEGWGVGEKLFFGSGTQLSVL.

The chain carries TRBV3-1 (or the pseudogene TRBV3-2) and TRBJ1-6; the match to TRBD1 covers 8 bases. From germline, CDR1 is LGHDT and CDR2 YNNKEL (reference sequence). V was pared by 1 base and J by 7 bases, with 0 bases of the junction left unmatched. CDR3 length equals 14 residues. CDR3 region: CASSQGDRNSPLHF. The CDR3 nucleotides read TGTGCCAGCAGCCAAGGGGACAGGAATTCACCCCTCCACTTT.

The chain couples TRBV4-3 to TRBJ2-7; 9 bases fit TRBD1. The CDR3 contains 17 residues. Germline trimming cut 0 bases from V and 2 bases from J; bases unmatched to any gene: 8. CDR1 is LGHNA, CDR2 YSLEER, per germline. As DNA, the CDR3 is TGCGCCAGCAGCCAAGAGGGGCCGGGACAGGGAACCTACGAGCAGTACTTC. As protein: CASSQEGPGQGTYEQYF.

The genes are TRBV28 and TRBJ2-3, with 7 nucleotides matching TRBD1. V gave up 1 base and J gave up 0 bases; unmatched junction bases: 7. CDR3 length: 17 amino acids. Germline CDR1 reads MDHEN; CDR2 reads SYDVKM. The CDR3 DNA reads as TGTGCCAGCAGTTTATTGACAGGGCGTACTAGCACAGATACGCAGTATTTT. It specifies CASSLLTGRTSTDTQYF. Complete variable domain (other parts from reference TRBV28 and TRBJ2-3): DVKVTQSSRYLVKRTGEKVFLECVQDMDHENMFWYRQDPGLGLRLIYFSYDVKMKEKGDIPEGYSVSREKKERFSLILESASTNQTSMYLCASSLLTGRTSTDTQYFGPGTRLTVL.

V usage is TRBV7-3 and J usage is TRBJ1-6; TRBD1 agrees at 10 bases. This CDR3 region has 14 residues. Trimming cost V 4 bases and J 10 bases; bases outside gene matches: 4. In germline, CDR1 is SGHTA, CDR2 FQGTGA. The CDR3 reads CASSSTGGRSPLHF. DNA for the CDR3: TGTGCCAGCAGCTCGACAGGGGGCCGGTCACCCCTCCACTTT.

The rearrangement joins TRBV6-5 to TRBJ2-5; D not resolved. The CDR3 has 16 residues. Germline CDR1 and CDR2: MNHEY and SVGAGI. Trimming stripped 0 bases from V and 5 bases from J, with 16 bases between. Here the CDR3 DNA reads TGTGCCAGCAGTTACTCCCCAATGCGAACTCCGGAGACCCAGTACTTC. Translated: CASSYSPMRTPETQYF.

This sequence joins TRBV5-1 and TRBJ1-3, with TRBD1 as a possible D gene (6 bases). Looked up from germline, CDR1 is SGHRS and CDR2 is YFSETQ. This CDR3 contains 15 residues. The V end was cut by 6 bases, the J end by 4 bases, with 17 bases between. In DNA, the CDR3 is TGCGCCAGCACCCTACAGGGAGTGAAGGGAAACACCATATATTTT. Translating it yields CASTLQGVKGNTIYF.

The chain combines TRBV5-1 with TRBJ2-2; D not certain. Germline V gene data show CDR1 as SGHRS and CDR2 as YFSETQ. V was cut by 0 bases and J by 3 bases, with 9 bases left in between. CDR3 length: 15 residues. CDR3 in amino acids: CASSLGVLHTGELFF. The CDR3 region has the DNA TGCGCCAGCAGCTTGGGAGTGCTACACACCGGGGAGCTGTTTTTT.

V usage is TRBV18 and J usage is TRBJ1-2, with 12 bases identical to TRBD1. This CDR3 is built from 17 residues. The trim removed 0 bases at V and 2 bases at J, leaving 4 bases unmatched. Germline V gene data show CDR1 as KGHSH and CDR2 as LQKENI. Here the CDR3 reads CASSPPGQGALNYGYTF. DNA of the CDR3: TGTGCCAGCTCACCACCGGGACAGGGGGCTCTAAACTATGGCTACACCTTC.

The table lists this clone with a few counts. The rearrangement links TRBV12-2 to TRBJ2-1; the table assigns TRBD2, which was not confirmed against the DNA. TRBV12-2 is a pseudogene. There are 18 residues in the CDR3. The CDR3 DNA reads TGTGCAAGTCGCCTGGCGACAAACGGGGTGAGCTCCTACAATGAGCAGTTCTTC. Its translation: CASRLATNGVSSYNEQFF.

This clone came up once. V usage is TRBV19 and J usage is TRBJ1-2, with 8 bases identical to TRBD1. Germline CDR1 is LNHDA and CDR2 is SQIVND (reference sequence). The CDR3 is made up of 17 amino acids. The J segment lost 1 base and the V segment lost 6 bases, leaving 13 bases of the junction unmatched. CDR3 protein: CASRPAGTGSVNYGYTF. The CDR3 DNA follows: TGTGCCAGTAGGCCGGCCGGGACAGGATCTGTTAACTATGGCTACACCTTC. The full variable domain, completed using reference TRBV19 and TRBJ1-2, is DGGITQSPKYLFRKEGQNVTLSCEQNLNHDAMYWYRQDPGQGLRLIYYSQIVNDFQKGDIAEGYSVSREKKESFPLTVTSAQKNPTAFYLCASRPAGTGSVNYGYTFGSGTRLTVV.

In this sample, this clone turned up a few times. This sequence joins TRBV7-9 and TRBJ1-4, with TRBD1 identical over 9 bases. V dropped 2 bases and J dropped 5; count of bases not matched to a gene: 3. The CDR3 contains 15 residues. Germline CDR1 reads SEHNR; CDR2 reads FQNEAQ (reference sequence). The CDR3 loop is CASSLTGTGNEKLFF. The DNA for the CDR3 is TGTGCCAGCAGCTTAACCGGGACAGGGAATGAAAAACTGTTTTTT.

The CDR3 loop reads CASSFLTGGNGQPQHF. CDR3 nucleotides: TGTGCCAGCAGCTTCCTGACGGGGGGCAATGGTCAGCCCCAGCATTTT. The J gene is TRBJ1-5, the V gene TRBV5-8, with a weak D call TRBD1 (6 bases). Looked up from germline, CDR1 is SGHTS and CDR2 is YDEGEE. The CDR3 contains 16 residues. Trimming left V 2 bases short and J 6 bases short, with 18 bases between.

This clone was recorded only once. The chain uses TRBV4-1 and TRBJ1-2, with 9 bases fitting TRBD1. V lost 6 bases and J lost 4; bases outside the gene matches: 15. Per germline, CDR1 MGHRA and CDR2 YSYEKL. This CDR3 region has 17 residues. CDR3 in amino acids: CASSRAGQGPKPYGYTF. CDR3 DNA: TGCGCCAGCAGTCGAGCGGGACAGGGCCCGAAACCCTATGGCTACACCTTC.

Only a few counts were recorded for this clone. The rearrangement uses TRBV19 and TRBJ1-2; 12 bases are a match to TRBD1. Germline V gene data show CDR1 as LNHDA and CDR2 as SQIVND (reference sequence). The CDR3 has 14 residues. J lost 4 bases, V lost 7 bases, and 4 bases had no gene match. Here the CDR3 DNA reads TGTGCCAGTACACCGGGACAGGGGGCCTATGGCTACACCTTC. Translated, it gives CASTPGQGAYGYTF. The full variable domain, rest sourced from reference TRBV19 and TRBJ1-2, is DGGITQSPKYLFRKEGQNVTLSCEQNLNHDAMYWYRQDPGQGLRLIYYSQIVNDFQKGDIAEGYSVSREKKESFPLTVTSAQKNPTAFYLCASTPGQGAYGYTFGSGTRLTVV.

The chain combines TRBV4-3 with TRBJ1-2; TRBD1 might be the D (6 bases). Per germline, CDR1 LGHNA and CDR2 YSLEER. The germline V and J ends were trimmed by 4 bases and 0 bases, with 24 bases remaining between them. The CDR3 totals 19 residues. The CDR3 is CASSRLALTGGATNYGYTF. The CDR3 nucleotides are TGCGCCAGCAGCCGTCTCGCGTTAACCGGGGGGGCGACTAACTATGGCTACACCTTC.

The chain joins TRBV6-5 to TRBJ1-1; D gene uncertain. The CDR3 contains 15 residues. V was clipped by 6 bases and J by 4 bases, with 18 bases between them. CDR1 is MNHEY, CDR2 SVGAGI, per germline. CDR3 residues: CASRSTLSGLTEAFF. The CDR3 coding sequence is TGTGCCAGCAGATCTACCCTATCGGGTCTCACTGAAGCTTTCTTT.

The chain carries TRBV15 and TRBJ2-7; perhaps TRBD1 as D (5 bases). Germline values: CDR1 LNHNV, CDR2 YYDKDF (reference sequence). Trimming left V 0 bases short and J 2 bases short, with 11 bases between. The CDR3 has 15 residues. The CDR3 DNA reads TGTGCCACCAGCAGAGAGGCAGGGTATGCCTACGAGCAGTACTTC. Translation: CATSREAGYAYEQYF. Complete variable domain (other parts from reference TRBV15 and TRBJ2-7): DAMVIQNPRYQVTQFGKPVTLSCSQTLNHNVMYWYQQKSSQAPKLLFHYYDKDFNNEADTPDNFQSRRPNTSFCFLDIRSPGLGDTAMYLCATSREAGYAYEQYFGPGTRLTVT.

The gene calls are TRBV2 and TRBJ2-1; TRBD1 agrees at 8 bases. The V gene end was trimmed by 7 bases and the J gene end by 3 bases; junction bases not matched to a gene: 2. CDR3 length: 13 residues. The V gene's germline CDR1 is SNHLY and CDR2 FYNNEI. The CDR3 protein is CASNTGGYNEQFF. For the CDR3, the DNA is TGTGCCAGCAACACAGGGGGCTACAATGAGCAGTTCTTC.

DNA of the CDR3: TGTGCCAGCAAGCCAGGGCTAATATCAGATACGCAGTATTTT. It specifies CASKPGLISDTQYF. The V gene is TRBV6-5, the J gene TRBJ2-3; a possible D gene is TRBD1 (5 bases). The germline V gene has CDR1 MNHEY and CDR2 SVGAGI. The length of the CDR3 is 14 residues. The germline V and J ends were trimmed by 7 bases and 4 bases, with 15 bases remaining between them.

This clone was recorded once. The chain uses TRBV5-1 and TRBJ2-7; a possible D gene is TRBD1 (5 bases). CDR1 is SGHRS, CDR2 YFSETQ, per germline. The CDR3 is 14 amino acids. V shed 0 bases and J shed 2 bases, with 9 bases lying between them. The CDR3 coding sequence is TGCGCCAGCAGCTTGGGGGGCCAGACCTACGAGCAGTACTTC. Translating gives CASSLGGQTYEQYF.

This clone was observed once. The rearrangement joins TRBV3-1 (or the pseudogene TRBV3-2) to TRBJ2-1; 9 bases map to TRBD2. The trim removed 3 bases at V and 15 bases at J, leaving 3 bases unmatched. Germline-derived CDR1 and CDR2 are LGHDT and YNNKEL (reference sequence). The CDR3 has 11 residues. CDR3 protein: CASSQGLAWFF. CDR3 DNA sequence: TGTGCCAGCAGCCAGGGACTAGCTTGGTTCTTC.

The chain recombines TRBV6-5 with TRBJ1-1; TRBD1 might be the D (6 bases). CDR1 MNHEY and CDR2 SVGAGI come from the germline V gene. V was trimmed by 8 bases and J by 4 bases, leaving 17 bases between them. This CDR3 contains 14 residues. CDR3 sequence (DNA): TGTGCCAGCCTCGGGGGGGGCTCGGGCACTGAAGCTTTCTTT. Translated, it gives CASLGGGSGTEAFF.

The genes are TRBV27 and TRBJ1-1; 9 nucleotides line up with TRBD1. V shed 7 bases and J 8 bases; nucleotides not matched to a gene: 8. CDR1 and CDR2 from the germline V gene are MNHEY and SMNVEV (reference sequence). This CDR3 spans 13 amino acids. CDR3 sequence: CASTPSGTGEAFF. The DNA of the CDR3 is TGTGCCAGCACCCCTTCCGGGACAGGGGAAGCTTTCTTT.

The chain couples TRBV27 to TRBJ1-6; the D is unclear. CDR1 is MNHEY and CDR2 is SMNVEV in the germline V gene (reference sequence). CDR3 length: 16 amino acids. V lost 6 bases to trimming and J lost 0 bases, with 12 bases between them. The CDR3 DNA reads TGTGCCAGCAGCTCAAGGACTGACTCCTATAATTCACCCCTCCACTTT. Translated, it gives CASSSRTDSYNSPLHF.

V is TRBV20-1 and J is TRBJ1-1; TRBD1 agrees at 9 bases. Germline loops: CDR1 DFQATT, CDR2 SNEGSKA (reference sequence). The CDR3 extends over 14 amino acids. V lost 3 bases to trimming and J lost 6 bases; unmatched junction nucleotides: 8. This chain's CDR3 is CSASPGQGSPEAFF. In DNA, the CDR3 is TGCAGTGCTAGTCCGGGACAGGGATCGCCTGAAGCTTTCTTT.